This T cell receptor beta chain was profiled in a study of blood T cells in healthy people across ages. Study information: The capture of about one barcoded beta molecule per two T cells was achieved by template switching.

Germline CDR1 is ENHRY and CDR2 is SYGVKD. V dropped 2 bases and J dropped 4 bases, with 14 bases sitting between them. This CDR3 has 15 amino acids. Study findings and constraints: Compared with aged donors, long-lived donors showed fewer expanded clones, suggesting selection.

Peripheral blood, roughly 9.3 milliliters per donor, was collected. PBMCs, at least 6 million per sample, were isolated. A second roughly 6 to 12 cycle PCR used barcoded and J-beta primers. In TCRdb, the 5' RACE reads were re-called with MiXCR into one record per CDR3 protein. This table has around 710,000 distinct CDR3 sequences, 43% appearing once. This clonotype was recorded a few times. The antigen is unknown. The sequence derives from an older woman in good health. The sample comprised blood. This chain connects TRBV10-3 to TRBJ2-5; D not resolved. The DNA for the CDR3 is TGTGCCATCAGTGAGCCTCAGGAGCCCGTAGAGACCCAGTACTTC. Protein sequence: CAISEPQEPVETQYF.